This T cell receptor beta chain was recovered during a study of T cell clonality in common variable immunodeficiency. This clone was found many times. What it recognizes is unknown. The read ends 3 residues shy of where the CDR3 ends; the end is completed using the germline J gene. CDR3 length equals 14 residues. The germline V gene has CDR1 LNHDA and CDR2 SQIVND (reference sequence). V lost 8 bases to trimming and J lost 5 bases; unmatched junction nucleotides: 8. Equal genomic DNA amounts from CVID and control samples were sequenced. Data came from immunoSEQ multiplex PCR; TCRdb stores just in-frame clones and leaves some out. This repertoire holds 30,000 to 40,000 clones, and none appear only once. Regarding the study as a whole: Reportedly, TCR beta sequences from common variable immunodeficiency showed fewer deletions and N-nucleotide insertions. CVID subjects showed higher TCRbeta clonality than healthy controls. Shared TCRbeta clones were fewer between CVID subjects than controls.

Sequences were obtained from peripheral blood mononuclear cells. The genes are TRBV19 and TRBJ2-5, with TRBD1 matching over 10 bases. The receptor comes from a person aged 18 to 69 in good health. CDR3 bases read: TGTGCCAGTGCGCCGGGACAGGGGCTGGAGACC. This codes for CASAPGQGLET. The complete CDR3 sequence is CASAPGQGLETQYF.